This TCR beta chain was sequenced in a study of cytomegalovirus exposure and HLA in healthy donors. The CDR3 has 16 amino acids. Trimming at V came to 8 bases and at J to 0 bases, leaving 5 bases not matched to a gene. CDR1 SNHLY and CDR2 FYNNEI come from the germline V gene. The PCR used 60 Vbeta and 13 Jbeta primers. Study processing details: Counted up in a later analysis, unique TCR beta chains came to about 80 million, with around 10 million shared. Sequencing used immunoSEQ multiplex PCR; TCRdb keeps in-frame clones, though not all of them. That table furnishes V, J and clone size, whereas the DNA furnished D and trimming. The repertoire holds some 140,000 clones, with around 75% as singletons. Study-level points and caveats: The study labeled around 160 TCR beta chains cytomegalovirus-associated.

Concerning this clone: The antigen remains undetermined.

This receptor was taken from a man aged 30-40 years in good health and CMV-seronegative. The specimen sequenced was PBMCs. The rearrangement uses TRBV2 and TRBJ2-5; 14 positions match TRBD2. The CDR3 is CASQTSGRAHQETQYF. The CDR3 bases are TGTGCCAGCCAGACTAGCGGGAGGGCCCACCAAGAGACCCAGTACTTC.